This T cell receptor (beta chain) was sequenced in a study of technical replicates of blood from several donors. The germline CDR1 and CDR2 sequences are GTSNPN and SVGIG (reference sequence). There are 13 residues in the CDR3. The ends were cut back, 0 bases at V and 8 bases at J, with 11 bases in the middle. Some clones are missing from TCRdb's copy, which holds only in-frame ones; the method was immunoSEQ multiplex PCR. Of about 57,000 clones listed, just over 90% were seen once; the top ten hold about 3.9%. The sequenced material came from PBMCs. The TCR originated in a human donor in good health. Some clones in this sample may be carry-over from other donors' samples. V gene TRBV30 combines with J gene TRBJ2-4, with D perhaps TRBD2 (5 bases). In nucleotides, the CDR3 is TGTGCCTGGAGTGTAGGTCTAGCACACATTCAGTACTTC. It yields the protein CAWSVGLAHIQYF.